This T cell receptor (beta chain) was retrieved from a study of T-cell reconstitution after alpha-beta-depleted transplantation in children (dated by TCRdb to about 2016). Study-wide context: The study quantitatively tracked T-cell immune reconstitution after TCRalphabeta/CD19-depleted allogeneic hematopoietic cell transplantation in children using TCR repertoire profiling. Here is what the overall study found, with its caveats: In some patients, the high TCRbeta diversity seen at day 60 was put down to recipient T cells and intrathymic progenitors that had survived conditioning. The apparently early recovery of alphabetaT-cell counts about two months after transplant reportedly depended on only several hundred rapidly expanded clones that came from non-depleted graft cells. Over subsequent months, a decline in hyperexpanded clone frequencies was noted, and after one year, T-cell counts and TCRbeta diversity were mostly ascribed to newly produced T cells.

This clonotype was found many times. Its specific antigen is unknown. Base qualities are not at hand, and no much larger clone is one base apart. Germline trimming: 0 bases from V, 2 bases from J; junction bases outside gene matches: 13. Based on the germline V gene (reference sequence), the CDR1 and CDR2 sequences are DFQATT and SNEGSKA. The CDR3, cysteine through phenylalanine, is 17 amino acids long. Only the CDR3 DNA is retained, 51 bases long and in frame from the first base. The method behind the library was PCR. Data came from an Illumina HiSeq 2500. TCR libraries were prepared with molecular barcoding, using unique molecular identifiers to normalize TCRbeta repertoire quantification. TCRdb itself trimmed the public reads at Q25 with fastp, ran MiXCR and retained productive beta chains. Every distinct CDR3 protein forms one entry, paired with its most common genes and DNA. The sample data list some 200,000 distinct CDR3 sequences, and roughly 7.1% of these were observed just once. Together, the top ten hold approximately 5.7% of the sample.

The intended sense of this specimen's treatment or condition label: allogeneic hematopoietic cell transplantation with graft depleted of TCRalphabeta T cells and CD19 B cells. The children who served as transplant recipients had been given grafts of TCRalphabeta/CD19-depleted allogeneic hematopoietic cells. The receptor was isolated from a boy aged 2 to 10 with acute lymphoblastic leukemia, due to receive a stem cell transplant. This chain joins TRBV20-1 to TRBJ2-7, and 7 bases in between align with TRBD2. The source material was PBMCs, sampled before TCRalphabeta/CD19-depleted stem cell transplant. The CDR3 loop reads CSAREIIGGDLPYEQYF. In nucleotide form, the sequence is TGCAGTGCTAGAGAAATTATTGGGGGGGACCTCCCCTACGAGCAGTACTTC.